The 13 T cell receptor beta chains reported below all come from one sample, sequenced in a study of CD8 T cells in ankylosing spondylitis. Each CDR3 protein gets one entry after TCRdb re-called the 5' RACE reads with MiXCR. Of hundreds of thousands of distinct CDR3 sequences listed, 30% to 40% are singletons. Sequencing was done on a sample of blood, either unsorted or a sorted T cell fraction (not recorded which). Receptors originate from a male donor with ankylosing spondylitis or in good health (not recorded which).

V is TRBV12-3 or TRBV12-4 and J is TRBJ2-5; the D gene is possibly TRBD2 (5 bases). CDR3 length: 15 amino acids. Trimming cost V 2 bases and J 5 bases, with 15 bases left between them. The CDR3 bases are TGTGCCAGCAGTTTAATTTTCCGGGATATCGAGACCCAGTACTTC. Its protein product is CASSLIFRDIETQYF.

V and J are TRBV12-3 or TRBV12-4 and TRBJ2-7, with TRBD1 identical over 11 bases. V trimming: 1 base; J trimming: 2 bases; junction bases outside the gene matches: 4. The CDR3 totals 16 residues. The CDR3 nucleotides are TGTGCCAGCAGTTTAGATTCGGGACAGGGGGCCTACGAGCAGTACTTC. This gives the protein CASSLDSGQGAYEQYF.

V usage is TRBV6-1 and J usage is TRBJ2-1; D is unresolved. The ends were cut back, 1 base at V and 13 bases at J, with 8 bases in the middle. The CDR3 loop spans 11 amino acids. Germline CDR1 and CDR2: MNHNS and SASEGT. DNA of the CDR3: TGTGCCAGCAGTGAAGTTACGGCCCAGTTCTTC. It codes for CASSEVTAQFF.

The chain employs TRBV5-1 and TRBJ2-3, with D perhaps TRBD1 or TRBD2 (6 bases each). With 0 bases removed from V and 0 bases from J, the gap between germline ends came to 14 bases. CDR1 is SGHRS and CDR2 is YFSETQ in the germline V gene. This CDR3 region has 17 residues. CDR3 protein: CASSLVPGAMSTDTQYF. CDR3 bases: TGCGCCAGCAGCTTGGTGCCGGGGGCGATGAGCACAGATACGCAGTATTTT.

This chain connects TRBV7-8 to TRBJ2-3; perhaps D is TRBD1 or TRBD2 (5 bases each). The V end lost 2 bases, the J end lost 5 bases, and 11 bases lay between the germline ends. CDR3 length: 14 amino acids. The germline gives CDR1 SGHVS, CDR2 FQNEAQ. The CDR3 is CASSLRDRLDTQYF. The CDR3 region has the DNA TGTGCCAGCAGCTTACGGGACCGACTAGATACGCAGTATTTT.

Turning to this clonotype: Germline and junction disagree at one end, which may indicate a read error. The chain is built from TRBV11-2 and TRBJ2-7; D ambiguous. Germline V lookup: CDR1 SGHAT, CDR2 FQNNGV. CDR3 length: 14 amino acids. CDR3 residues: CASSTRAWEAEQHF. CDR3 DNA: TGTGCCAGCAGCACCCGGGCGTGGGAAGCCGAGCAGCACTTC.

A few counts support this clonotype. The rearrangement uses TRBV5-1 and TRBJ1-1, with a tentative D call TRBD1 (6 bases). Trimming cost V 4 bases and J 10 bases, with 14 bases left between them. The CDR3 loop spans 12 amino acids. Germline lookup yields CDR1 SGHRS and CDR2 YFSETQ. Written as DNA, the CDR3 is TGCGCCAGCAGCCCAGTAGGGGGGACAGCTTTCTTT. Translation: CASSPVGGTAFF. Together with reference TRBV5-1 and TRBJ1-1, the CDR3 gives the full variable domain: KAGVTQTPRYLIKTRGQQVTLSCSPISGHRSVSWYQQTPGQGLQFLFEYFSETQRNKGNFPGRFSGRQFSNSRSEMNVSTLELGDSALYLCASSPVGGTAFFGQGTRLTVV.

V gene TRBV29-1 combines with J gene TRBJ2-7, with 9 nucleotides matching TRBD1. V shed 2 bases, J shed 0 bases, and the junction held 5 bases outside the gene matches. The length of the CDR3 is 15 residues. CDR1 is SQVTM and CDR2 is ANQGSEA in the germline V gene. The CDR3 sequence: CSVEWVTGGSYEQYF. DNA for the CDR3: TGCAGCGTTGAATGGGTGACAGGGGGCTCCTACGAGCAGTACTTC.

The chain carries TRBV5-5 and TRBJ2-1; 7 bases align to TRBD1. The CDR3 length is 16 residues. Germline V gene lookup returns CDR1 SGHKS and CDR2 YYEKEE (reference sequence). J lost 8 bases, V lost 0 bases, and 11 bases had no gene match. The CDR3 nucleotides are TGTGCCAGCAGCTTGGTGAGGGGGCCCTTGTTCGATGAGCAGTTCTTC. It yields the protein CASSLVRGPLFDEQFF.

This clonotype was seen a handful of times. The J gene is TRBJ1-2, the V gene TRBV20-1, with D possibly being TRBD1 (5 bases). The CDR3 length is 13 residues. In germline, CDR1 is DFQATT, CDR2 SNEGSKA (reference sequence). Trimming pared 3 bases from V and 5 bases from J, leaving 13 bases between. The CDR3 loop reads CSARQGLGYGYTF. In DNA, the CDR3 is TGCAGTGCTAGGCAGGGCCTGGGGTATGGCTACACCTTC.

The chain carries TRBV15 and TRBJ2-3; D call uncertain. The germline CDR1 and CDR2 sequences are LNHNV and YYDKDF (reference sequence). CDR3 length: 14 amino acids. Trimming took 5 bases from V and 0 from J, leaving 9 bases between them. The CDR3 DNA follows: TGTGCCACCAGCGCTGATACTAGCACAGATACGCAGTATTTT. Protein sequence: CATSADTSTDTQYF.

The table lists this clonotype with a few counts. The chain combines TRBV12-5 with TRBJ2-3; 10 nucleotides line up with TRBD1. The CDR3 contains 16 residues. Per the germline V gene, CDR1 is LGHNT and CDR2 is FRNRAP. The junction had 4 bases not matched to a gene; V was cut back by 1 base and J by 3 bases. The CDR3, as DNA: TGTGCTAGTGGTTTGGCCCGGGACAGGGGAACAGATACGCAGTATTTT. Encoded protein: CASGLARDRGTDTQYF.

Regarding this clonotype: The junction does not match germline at one end; this may be a read error. This chain uses TRBV20-1 with TRBJ1-6; unclear D gene. In germline, CDR1 is DFQATT, CDR2 SNEGSKA (reference sequence). The CDR3 runs to 11 residues. For the CDR3, the DNA is TGCAGTACCCTTTCCGGCCCTACTTTTTTATTT. As protein: CSTLSGPTFLF.